The rows below give T cell receptor beta chains drawn from one sample of a study of blood T cell repertoires in COVID-19. Measured with immunoSEQ multiplex PCR; TCRdb has only the in-frame clones, and not every one. Of roughly 250,000 clones in the sample, about 86% are singletons; the top ten hold 15% to 19%. Source material: peripheral blood. The receptors originated from a person aged 70 to 80 with COVID-19, enrolled during active disease. CDR3s include the opening cysteine and the closing phenylalanine or tryptophan. The D gene is left open where the match is weak. Not every row has a clone size; where given, it reads once, few, many or a size class.

d_gene	abundance	j_gene	v_gene	CDR3aa	CDR3nt
TRBD1	-	TRBJ2-5	TRBV3-1/TRBV3-2	CASSQDTGAQYF	TGTGCCAGCAGCCAAGATACAGGGGCCCAGTACTTC
TRBD2	few	TRBJ2-1	TRBV3-1/TRBV3-2	CARDGGRAMDEQFF	TGTGCCCGCGACGGCGGGAGGGCCATGGATGAGCAGTTCTTC
-	few	TRBJ1-5	TRBV6-6	CASSSGFGQPQHF	TGTGCCAGCAGTTCGGGTTTCGGGCAGCCCCAGCATTTT
TRBD2	-	TRBJ2-7	TRBV7-2	CASSFLTSWDEQYF	TGTGCCAGCAGCTTCCTGACTAGCTGGGACGAGCAGTACTTC
TRBD1	-	TRBJ1-2	TRBV6-5	CASSLTRTGRAGYTF	TGTGCCAGCAGTTTGACTAGGACAGGGAGGGCTGGCTACACCTTC
TRBD1	-	TRBJ1-2	TRBV30	CAWSIAGGTYGYTF	TGTGCCTGGAGTATTGCAGGGGGAACCTATGGCTACACCTTC
TRBD2	-	TRBJ2-7	TRBV7-2	CASSSHGGAIGEQYF	TGTGCCAGCAGCTCCCACGGGGGGGCTATAGGGGAGCAGTACTTC
-	-	TRBJ1-6	TRBV10-3	CAISERERGAGNSPLHF	TGTGCCATCAGTGAAAGGGAGCGGGGGGCGGGTAATTCACCCCTCCACTTT
TRBD1	-	TRBJ1-6	TRBV6-5	CALDTTDRAESPLHF	TGTGCCCTTGACACGACGGACAGGGCGGAATCACCCCTCCACTTT
-	-	TRBJ2-1	TRBV19	CASSRQDYNEQFF	TGTGCCAGTAGTCGACAGGATTACAATGAGCAGTTCTTC
TRBD1	-	TRBJ1-2	TRBV9	CASSVGTGGYGYTF	TGTGCCAGCAGCGTAGGGACAGGGGGCTATGGCTACACCTTC
TRBD1	-	TRBJ2-5	TRBV19	CASSPLQGAIETQYF	TGTGCCAGTAGTCCCCTACAGGGGGCAATTGAGACCCAGTACTTC
TRBD1	once	TRBJ2-5	TRBV10-3	CAISESGQGWETQYF	TGTGCCATCAGTGAGTCGGGACAGGGGTGGGAGACCCAGTACTTC
-	-	TRBJ2-1	TRBV11-2	CASSLRAGRSDEQFF	TGTGCCAGCAGCTTAAGGGCGGGACGGAGCGATGAGCAGTTCTTC
-	-	TRBJ2-7	TRBV28	CASSPLYPDEQYF	TGTGCCAGCAGTCCCCTCTATCCTGACGAGCAGTACTTC
TRBD2	few	TRBJ2-1	TRBV7-3	CASSPMGLGGSNEQFF	TGTGCCAGCAGCCCGATGGGACTAGGTGGTTCCAATGAGCAGTTCTTC
-	-	TRBJ1-6	TRBV3-1/TRBV3-2	CASSQRNSPLHF	TGTGCCAGCAGCCAGAGGAATTCACCCCTCCACTTT
-	-	TRBJ2-1	TRBV5-1	CASSPAPGRGSYNEQFF	TGCGCCAGCAGCCCGGCCCCGGGCAGGGGCTCCTACAATGAGCAGTTCTTC
TRBD2	-	TRBJ2-3	TRBV29-1	CSVETLGGDTQYF	TGCAGCGTTGAAACACTGGGGGGGGATACGCAGTATTTT
-	once	TRBJ2-2	TRBV7-9	CASSLARGVTGELFF	TGTGCCAGCAGCTTAGCTCGCGGGGTCACCGGGGAGCTGTTTTTT
TRBD2	-	TRBJ2-7	TRBV7-2	CASSLYTSGRNEQYF	TGTGCCAGCAGCTTATATACTAGCGGGAGGAACGAGCAGTACTTC
TRBD2	-	TRBJ2-5	TRBV27	CASSFGRGGLRETQYF	TGTGCCAGCAGTTTCGGACGGGGGGGCCTCCGAGAGACCCAGTACTTC
-	-	TRBJ1-2	TRBV24-1	CATSDAGSLGYGYTF	TGTGCCACCAGTGATGCAGGGTCCCTCGGCTATGGCTACACCTTC
-	-	TRBJ1-2	TRBV6-5	CASTPTGANYGYTF	TGTGCCAGCACCCCGACAGGAGCTAACTATGGCTACACCTTC
-	-	TRBJ1-5	TRBV3-1/TRBV3-2	CASRQGNGYGNQPQHF	TGTGCCAGCAGACAGGGTAATGGGTATGGAAATCAGCCCCAGCATTTT
TRBD2	-	TRBJ2-2	TRBV3-1/TRBV3-2	CASRLAKINTGELFF	TGTGCCAGTAGACTAGCGAAGATTAACACCGGGGAGCTGTTTTTT
TRBD1	-	TRBJ2-1	TRBV6-6	CASSSRGRGGNEQFF	TGTGCCAGCAGCTCCAGGGGGAGAGGGGGCAATGAGCAGTTCTTC
-	-	TRBJ2-2	TRBV25-1	CASSEESGRTGELFF	TGTGCCAGCTCCGAGGAAAGCGGACGCACCGGGGAGCTGTTTTTT
-	-	TRBJ1-1	TRBV3-1/TRBV3-2	CASSQRTEAFF	TGTGCCAGCAGCCAACGCACTGAAGCTTTCTTT
TRBD2	-	TRBJ2-4	TRBV15	CATSRDRPSGGPVNIQYF	TGTGCCACCAGCAGAGACCGCCCTAGCGGGGGGCCAGTGAACATTCAGTACTTC
-	-	TRBJ1-2	TRBV7-2	CASSSAGTNIGGGYGYTF	TGTGCCAGCAGCTCGGCCGGGACGAATATCGGGGGTGGCTATGGCTACACCTTC
-	-	TRBJ1-1	TRBV21-1	CASSKDRTGGAFF	TGTGCCAGCAGCAAAGATCGGACCGGGGGAGCTTTCTTT
-	-	TRBJ1-2	TRBV29-1	CSAETAIYGYTF	TGCAGCGCCGAGACAGCGATCTATGGCTACACCTTC
-	few	TRBJ1-2	TRBV14	CASSQAPGGNYGYTF	TGTGCCAGCAGCCAGGCACCGGGGGGAAACTATGGCTACACCTTC
-	-	TRBJ2-5	TRBV28	CASSLSRQETQYF	TGTGCCAGCAGTTTATCTAGGCAGGAGACCCAGTACTTC
-	-	TRBJ1-3	TRBV29-1	CSAGSVVGNTIYF	TGCAGCGCCGGGTCGGTAGTTGGAAACACCATATATTTT
-	-	TRBJ1-4	TRBV4-3	CASSPRRNEKLFF	TGCGCCAGCAGCCCTAGACGAAATGAAAAACTGTTTTTT
-	-	TRBJ1-5	TRBV7-2	CASSPGGESNQPQHF	TGTGCCAGCAGCCCCGGTGGGGAGAGCAATCAGCCCCAGCATTTT
TRBD2	once	TRBJ2-7	TRBV18	CASSPVHGGLAGVFEQYF	TGTGCCAGCTCACCGGTTCATGGGGGGCTAGCGGGAGTGTTTGAGCAGTACTTC
TRBD2	-	TRBJ2-3	TRBV30	CAWSTRGVTDTQYF	TGTGCCTGGAGCACTCGGGGGGTCACAGATACGCAGTATTTT